This TCR beta chain appears in the sequencing data of a study of blood T cell repertoires in COVID-19 (TCRdb year 2020). As for the study more broadly: The collaborator samples originated in the United States, Italy and Spain and spanned the acute and convalescent phases of COVID-19. The material from the prospective study consisted of cDNA or gDNA derived from T cells, B-cell-depleted T cells, or PBMCs. Deeply sampled blood TCRbeta repertoires from subjects exposed to, actively infected with, or recovered from COVID-19 were included in the dataset. The repertoires were made available in a free public database intended to serve as a resource for research on the immune response to SARS-CoV-2. Samples were obtained from the ongoing ImmuneRACE study (first 160 participants) and from 1,254 subjects provided by 6 global collaborators. A de-identified subject ID, COVID-19 status, age in years and sex were almost always included in the sample metadata. Where available, HLA class I and class II types were obtained from metadata supplied by the sample provider rather than from assay-based typing.

As regards this clone: The antigen it binds to is not known. Base quality data are lacking; no much larger clone is found one base away.

Germline trimming amounts to 4 bases on V and 7 bases on J, with 10 as the count of junction bases outside the gene matches. The CDR3, from cysteine to phenylalanine, totals 15 residues. Only the CDR3 DNA stays, 45 bases, in frame from base 1. The germline V gene supplies CDR1 MNHEY and CDR2 SVGAGI. At one collaborating source in Seattle, patients were enrolled during active infection and were followed longitudinally through the course of disease. Each collaborating institution followed its own protocols to collect whole blood in K2EDTA tubes. Collaborator samples were shipped for TCRbeta analysis as frozen whole blood, isolated PBMCs, or DNA extracted from either sample type. Here is what the overall study found, with its caveats: Clinical and demographic metadata were provided uncurated, with the amount varying by source and participant.

TCRbeta CDR3 regions were amplified from genomic DNA by means of the immunoSEQ Assay, a bias-controlled multiplex PCR. The paper's data handling went like this. Within the assay, amplification of reference gene primers was used to estimate how many nucleated cells each sample contained. To quantify the absolute abundance of each unique TCRbeta CDR3 rearrangement, sequence reads were collapsed and filtered. For each sample, productive Simpson clonality was calculated by taking the square root of Simpson's diversity index across productive rearrangements. TCRdb obtained this table from immuneACCESS and retained in-frame rearrangements with V and J assigned. These tables miss some clones; where compared with another copy, unresolved V genes account for less than half of the shortfall, and the remainder is unexplained. V and J calls and clone size are given by that table; D and trimming were obtained from the DNA. For this sample the table gives approximately 300,000 clones, of which roughly 90% were detected only once. The ten largest clones capture 1.5% to 2% of the sample.

The chain is made from TRBV6-5 and TRBJ1-2; TRBD1 lines up with 9 middle nucleotides. The receptor was derived from a woman in her twenties or thirties with COVID-19, enrolled during active disease. The sequenced sample consisted of peripheral blood. The nucleotide sequence reads as follows: TGTGCCAGCAGTTCGTACGGGACAGGGCGTGGTGGCTACACCTTC. Its translation reads: CASSSYGTGRGGYTF.